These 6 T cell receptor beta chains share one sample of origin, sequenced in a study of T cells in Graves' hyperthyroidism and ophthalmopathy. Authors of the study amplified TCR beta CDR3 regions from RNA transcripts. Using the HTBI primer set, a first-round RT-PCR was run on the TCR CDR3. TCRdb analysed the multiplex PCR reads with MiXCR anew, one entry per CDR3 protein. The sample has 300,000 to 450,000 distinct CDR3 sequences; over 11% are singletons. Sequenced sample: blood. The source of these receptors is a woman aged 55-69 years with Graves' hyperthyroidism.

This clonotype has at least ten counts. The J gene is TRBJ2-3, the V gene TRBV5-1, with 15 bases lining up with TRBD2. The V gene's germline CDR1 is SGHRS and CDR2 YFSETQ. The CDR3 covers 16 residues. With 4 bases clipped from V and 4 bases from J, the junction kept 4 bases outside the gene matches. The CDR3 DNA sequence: TGCGCCAGCAGCGGCGGGACTAGCGGGAGGCCAGATACGCAGTATTTT. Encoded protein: CASSGGTSGRPDTQYF.

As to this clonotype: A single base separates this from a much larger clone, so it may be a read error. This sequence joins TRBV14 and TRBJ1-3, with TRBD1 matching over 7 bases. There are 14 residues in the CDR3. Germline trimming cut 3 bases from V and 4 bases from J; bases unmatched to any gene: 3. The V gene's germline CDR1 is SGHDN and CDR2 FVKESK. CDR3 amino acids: CASSQTGSGNTIYF. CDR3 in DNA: TGTGCCAGCAGCCAGACAGGGTCCGGAAACACCATATATTTT. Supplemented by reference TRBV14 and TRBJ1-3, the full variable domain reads EAGVTQFPSHSVIEKGQTVTLRCDPISGHDNLYWYRRVMGKEIKFLLHFVKESKQDESGMPNNRFLAERTGGTYSTLKVQPAELEDSGVYFCASSQTGSGNTIYFGEGSWLTVV.

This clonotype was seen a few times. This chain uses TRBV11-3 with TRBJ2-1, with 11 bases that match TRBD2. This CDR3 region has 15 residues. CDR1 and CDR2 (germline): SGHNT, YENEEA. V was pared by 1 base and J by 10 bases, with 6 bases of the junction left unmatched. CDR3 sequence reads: CASSLVLAGASEQFF. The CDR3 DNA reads TGTGCCAGCAGCTTAGTACTAGCGGGGGCCTCCGAGCAGTTCTTC.

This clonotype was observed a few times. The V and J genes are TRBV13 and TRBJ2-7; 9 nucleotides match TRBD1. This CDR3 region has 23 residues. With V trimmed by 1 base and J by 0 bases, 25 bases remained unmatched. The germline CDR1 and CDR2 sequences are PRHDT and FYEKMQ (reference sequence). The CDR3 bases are TGTGCCAGCAGCTTAGCCATAGGAGACAGGGGGGGTCGGAGCGGCCTTAGCTCCTACGAGCAGTACTTC. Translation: CASSLAIGDRGGRSGLSSYEQYF.

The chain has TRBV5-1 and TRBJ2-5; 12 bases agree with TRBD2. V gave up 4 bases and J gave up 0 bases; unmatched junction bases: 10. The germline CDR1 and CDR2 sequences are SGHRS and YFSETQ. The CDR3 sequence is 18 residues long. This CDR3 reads CASSRGPGLAGNQETQYF. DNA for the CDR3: TGCGCCAGCAGCCGGGGGCCGGGACTAGCGGGCAACCAAGAGACCCAGTACTTC.

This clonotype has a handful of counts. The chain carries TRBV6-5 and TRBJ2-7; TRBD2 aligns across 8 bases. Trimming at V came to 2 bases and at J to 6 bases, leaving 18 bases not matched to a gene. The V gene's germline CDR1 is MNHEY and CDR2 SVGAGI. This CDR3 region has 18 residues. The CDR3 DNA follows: TGTGCCAGCAGTTACCTCCAAGAGGCCGGGAGGGTCCGAGGCGAGCAGTACTTC. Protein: CASSYLQEAGRVRGEQYF.